This T cell receptor beta chain was captured in a study of T cell repertoires in aging, cancer and after chemotherapy. On the study more broadly: Donors were grouped into six age bands spanning 30 or younger through 70 or older.

This clonotype has more than one count but fewer than ten. A much larger clone differs from this one at a single base, so this may be a read error. Peripheral blood genomic DNA, not sorted cells or RNA, was the template. Per the germline V gene, CDR1 is SGHDT and CDR2 is YYEEEE. There are 14 residues in the CDR3. A mixed TRB-A/B primer pool amplified rearranged TRB by multiplex touch-down PCR. TCRdb reanalysed the multiplex PCR reads using MiXCR and keeps one entry per CDR3 protein. In the table there are about 2,400 distinct CDR3 sequences, approximately 21% of which are singletons. Sequenced: blood. The sequence came from a human donor with a blood cancer. The rearrangement uses TRBV5-6 and TRBJ2-6; D uncertain. In nucleotides, the CDR3 is TGTGCCAACAGCCTGGGATCTGGGGCCAACGTCCTGACTTTC. Encoded protein: CANSLGSGANVLTF.